The clone carrying this T cell receptor beta chain has at least ten counts. Its specificity is unknown. This sample is drawn from a study of CD8 T cells in ankylosing spondylitis. V was shortened by 5 bases and J by 8 bases, with 13 bases between the two germline ends. Germline V gene lookup returns CDR1 DFQATT and CDR2 SNEGSKA (reference sequence). The CDR3 spans 13 residues. General study findings and limits: What seemed typical of ankylosing spondylitis blood was a TCR beta motif built from several highly homologous variants. It was reported that disease-linked clones were significantly enriched in matched ankylosing spondylitis synovial fluid. The authors found the disease-linked clones to be CD8+ and relatively rare in peripheral blood. Certain motif variants had earlier been reported in reactive arthritis synovial fluid and blood.

Scientists made TCR beta libraries using quantitative 5'-RACE with molecular barcodes. TCRdb passed the 5' RACE reads through MiXCR, listing each CDR3 protein once. The sample shows more than 500,000 distinct CDR3 sequences, about 5.7% of them seen only once. The chain links TRBV20-1 to TRBJ1-6; no reliable D call. The sequence was collected from a male donor with ankylosing spondylitis. Sequencing input: blood, either unsorted or a sorted T cell fraction (not recorded which). CDR3 protein: CSARGLGDSPLHF. The DNA for the CDR3 is TGCAGTGCTCGGGGTCTTGGTGATTCACCCCTCCACTTT.